The sequence of this T cell receptor (beta chain) was determined in a study of glioma-infiltrating T cells (dated by TCRdb to 2016 to 2017). General notes on the study: Glioma tissue, non-neoplastic brain tissue and matched peripheral blood mononuclear cells were used as sources from which TCR alpha- and beta-chain repertoires were sequenced. To measure how far tissue and blood T-cell populations diverged, each tissue-infiltrating repertoire was compared against the peripheral blood repertoire of the same patient. Three low-grade glioma patients, fewer than 10 primary glioblastoma patients, and three non-glioma patients who contributed non-neoplastic brain tissue made up the paired cohort. What the authors observed across the whole study: Very few CDR3 sequences were found to be shared between tissue and blood, and this scarcity was attributed to high CDR3 diversity and limited sampling. Group comparisons were based on small numbers of patients: three non-neoplastic, three low-grade glioma and eight or nine glioblastoma patients. VJ-independent divergence between tissue and blood was lower than expected in non-neoplastic patients but higher than expected in all gliomas, particularly low-grade gliomas.

Details on this clonotype: Its cognate antigen has yet to be identified. One end of the junction varies from germline; a read error may be responsible.

The iRepertoire nested amplicon-rescue multiplex PCR (arm-PCR) platform was used to amplify TCR alpha and beta CDR3 regions from RNA. For one-step reverse transcription and amplification, roughly 90-400 ng of tissue mRNA or PBMC total RNA was used as input. Following bead purification, Illumina adapters were added by a secondary multiplex PCR, and libraries between 200 and 400 bp were gel-purified. Demultiplexing relied on internal 6-nucleotide barcodes carried by the libraries. The libraries were sequenced on an Illumina MiSeq using 2x220 or 2x250 nucleotide paired-end reads. The paper's processing steps were these. Paired reads were merged using FLASH 1.2.11 and aligned with BWA-MEM to the GRCh37 human genome, and TRA and TRB reads were then extracted. For V and J assignment, an IMGT-derived reference of cassette sequences and CDR3 motifs that included pseudogenes was used. Three-frame translation of reads was performed, and productive CDR3s were defined as those with a C...FGXG motif and no stop codons. Unique combinations of V-J cassette pair and CDR3 amino acid sequence were defined as clonotypes. Reads were filtered by Hamming distance, thresholded by each sample's sequence error rate in mapped regions. TCRdb trimmed public reads at Q25 via fastp, called clones via MiXCR and kept in-frame beta chains. Each entry is one CDR3 protein sequence, shown with its most common DNA and genes. TCRdb's processing, not the authors', yielded these V and J calls. The sample has about 93,000 distinct CDR3 sequences on record, around 40% of them singletons. Around two fifths of the sample goes to the ten largest clones.

CDR1 and CDR2, per the germline V gene, are SNHLY and FYNNEI. The CDR3, cysteine through phenylalanine, is 11 amino acids long. Just the 33-base CDR3 DNA is kept, in frame starting at base 1. The source material was glioma tissue, nonneoplastic brain tissue, or PBMCs (not recorded which). The chain is encoded by TRBV2 joined to TRBJ2-1; the D gene cannot be resolved reliably. The receptor's source is a human donor with low-grade glioma or glioblastoma, undergoing nonglioma brain surgery, or in good health (not recorded which). The sequenced DNA: TGTGCCAACAGTGCGGCCAGTGAGCAGTTCTTC. Its protein product is CANSAASEQFF.